This T cell receptor beta chain originates from a study of regulatory T cells in long-lasting Graves disease. Study-wide background: The antithyroid drugs taken by newly diagnosed Graves' patients had been used for under 3 months. Points from the study as a whole: Persistent patients shared more public clonotypes (roughly 2,800) than new patients (about 930). It is possible that accuracy was reduced by the small size of the sample.

The authors built TCR beta libraries using iRepertoire HTBI primers and Arm-PCR of CDR3 regions. TCRdb ran MiXCR on the multiplex PCR reads and lists one entry per CDR3 protein. The sample contains approximately 400,000 distinct CDR3 sequences, 14% to 15% of which appear only once. V dropped 1 base and J dropped 8 bases, with 8 bases sitting between them. CDR3 length: 13 amino acids. Germline V gene data show CDR1 as LNHNV and CDR2 as YYDKDF (reference sequence). Time point meaning: newly diagnosed GD, antithyroid drugs for less than 3 months. RNA from PBMCs was the source of the TCR library. This clonotype was picked up a small number of times. What it binds is unknown. These data also featured in a second study, about T cells in Graves' hyperthyroidism and ophthalmopathy. That investigation notes: The primer set for the first-round RT-PCR of the TCR CDR3 was HTBI.

The rearrangement joins TRBV15 to TRBJ1-4; no firm D call. Sequences were derived from peripheral blood mononuclear cells (PBMCs), sampled at new diagnosis, from a patient treated with antithyroid drugs. This receptor was identified in a woman aged 25 to 39 with Graves disease. CDR3 DNA sequence: TGTGCCACCAGCAGAGGGGAATCAGAAAAACTGTTTTTT. Translating gives CATSRGESEKLFF.